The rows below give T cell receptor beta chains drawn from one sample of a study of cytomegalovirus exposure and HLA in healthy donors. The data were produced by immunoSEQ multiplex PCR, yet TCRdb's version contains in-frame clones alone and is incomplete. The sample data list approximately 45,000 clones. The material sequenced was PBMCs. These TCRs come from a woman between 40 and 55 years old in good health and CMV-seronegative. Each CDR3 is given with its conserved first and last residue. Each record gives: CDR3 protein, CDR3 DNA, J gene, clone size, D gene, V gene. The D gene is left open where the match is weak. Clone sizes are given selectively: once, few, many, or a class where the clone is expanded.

cdr3_aa: CASSPSEGTEAFF; cdr3_nt: TGTGCCAGCTCACCCAGTGAGGGCACTGAAGCTTTCTTT; j_call: TRBJ1-1; clone_size: -; d_call: -; v_call: TRBV18
cdr3_aa: CASSGQGSNQPQHF; cdr3_nt: TGTGCCAGCAGTGGACAGGGCAGCAATCAGCCCCAGCATTTT; j_call: TRBJ1-5; clone_size: -; d_call: TRBD1; v_call: TRBV2
cdr3_aa: CAWSVRGISEKLFF; cdr3_nt: TGTGCCTGGAGTGTACGGGGAATAAGTGAAAAACTGTTTTTT; j_call: TRBJ1-4; clone_size: -; d_call: -; v_call: TRBV30
cdr3_aa: CASSNRTREGSGANVLTF; cdr3_nt: TGTGCCAGCAGCAACAGGACAAGGGAAGGGTCTGGGGCCAACGTCCTGACTTTC; j_call: TRBJ2-6; clone_size: -; d_call: -; v_call: TRBV7-3
cdr3_aa: CASSLGQGYNSPLHF; cdr3_nt: TGTGCCAGCAGCTTGGGACAGGGCTATAATTCACCCCTCCACTTT; j_call: TRBJ1-6; clone_size: -; d_call: TRBD1; v_call: TRBV5-6
cdr3_aa: CASSDIAGGSTDTQYF; cdr3_nt: TGTGCCAGCAGTGACATAGCGGGGGGTAGCACAGATACGCAGTATTTT; j_call: TRBJ2-3; clone_size: -; d_call: TRBD2; v_call: TRBV6-4
cdr3_aa: CASSAKSGISTDKQYF; cdr3_nt: TGTGCCAGTAGTGCCAAGAGCGGGATTAGCACAGATAAGCAGTATTTT; j_call: TRBJ2-3; clone_size: -; d_call: TRBD2; v_call: TRBV19
cdr3_aa: CASSWGGQEAFF; cdr3_nt: TGCGCCAGCAGCTGGGGGGGGCAGGAAGCTTTCTTT; j_call: TRBJ1-1; clone_size: -; d_call: -; v_call: TRBV5-1
cdr3_aa: CASSAFLLLGPEKLFF; cdr3_nt: TGTGCCAGCAGCGCCTTCCTCCTTCTGGGCCCTGAAAAACTGTTTTTT; j_call: TRBJ1-4; clone_size: -; d_call: -; v_call: TRBV7-9
cdr3_aa: CASRGEENTEAFF; cdr3_nt: TGCGCCAGCAGAGGGGAGGAGAACACTGAAGCTTTCTTT; j_call: TRBJ1-1; clone_size: -; d_call: -; v_call: TRBV5-1
cdr3_aa: CASSPGGGVNEQYF; cdr3_nt: TGTGCCAGCAGCCCCGGTGGCGGGGTCAACGAGCAGTACTTC; j_call: TRBJ2-7; clone_size: -; d_call: -; v_call: TRBV7-9
cdr3_aa: CASSKQGAVNEQFF; cdr3_nt: TGCGCCAGCAGCAAGCAGGGGGCCGTCAATGAGCAGTTCTTC; j_call: TRBJ2-1; clone_size: -; d_call: TRBD1; v_call: TRBV4-1
cdr3_aa: CASSFDRGEAFF; cdr3_nt: TGTGCCAGCAGCTTCGACAGGGGAGAAGCTTTCTTT; j_call: TRBJ1-1; clone_size: -; d_call: TRBD1; v_call: TRBV25-1
cdr3_aa: CASSLDSDHGYTF; cdr3_nt: TGTGCCAGCTCTCTAGACAGCGATCACGGCTACACCTTC; j_call: TRBJ1-2; clone_size: -; d_call: -; v_call: TRBV18
cdr3_aa: CASSLLGGPDGEQYF; cdr3_nt: TGTGCCAGCAGCTTACTAGGCGGGCCGGATGGAGAGCAGTACTTC; j_call: TRBJ2-7; clone_size: -; d_call: -; v_call: TRBV7-3
cdr3_aa: CASRDTMSNGELFF; cdr3_nt: TGTGCCAGCCGGGACACAATGAGCAACGGGGAGCTGTTTTTT; j_call: TRBJ2-2; clone_size: -; d_call: -; v_call: TRBV2
cdr3_aa: CASSQDPRGGDNEQFF; cdr3_nt: TGTGCCAGCAGCCAAGATCCTAGAGGGGGCGACAATGAGCAGTTCTTC; j_call: TRBJ2-1; clone_size: -; d_call: TRBD1; v_call: TRBV4-2
cdr3_aa: CSVGPGTGGSDTQYF; cdr3_nt: TGCAGCGTGGGACCCGGGACAGGGGGATCAGATACGCAGTATTTT; j_call: TRBJ2-3; clone_size: -; d_call: TRBD1; v_call: TRBV29-1
cdr3_aa: CASNRDFRTDTQYF; cdr3_nt: TGTGCCAGCAACCGGGACTTTCGCACAGATACGCAGTATTTT; j_call: TRBJ2-3; clone_size: -; d_call: -; v_call: TRBV9
cdr3_aa: CASSLAGLNTQYF; cdr3_nt: TGCGCCAGCAGCTTGGCAGGGCTGAATACGCAGTATTTT; j_call: TRBJ2-3; clone_size: -; d_call: -; v_call: TRBV5-1
cdr3_aa: CASSSGQVNQPQHF; cdr3_nt: TGTGCCAGCAGCTCAGGACAGGTCAATCAGCCCCAGCATTTT; j_call: TRBJ1-5; clone_size: -; d_call: TRBD1; v_call: TRBV28
cdr3_aa: CASSPPGQHTYEQYF; cdr3_nt: TGTGCCAGCTCTCCTCCGGGACAGCACACCTACGAGCAGTACTTC; j_call: TRBJ2-7; clone_size: -; d_call: TRBD1; v_call: TRBV18
cdr3_aa: CASRLPGQGALSEAFF; cdr3_nt: TGCGCCAGCAGACTCCCGGGACAGGGGGCCTTATCAGAAGCTTTCTTT; j_call: TRBJ1-1; clone_size: -; d_call: TRBD1; v_call: TRBV4-1
cdr3_aa: CASSSLGGSYGYTF; cdr3_nt: TGTGCCAGCAGCTCCTTGGGAGGGAGCTATGGCTACACCTTC; j_call: TRBJ1-2; clone_size: -; d_call: -; v_call: TRBV13
cdr3_aa: CASRYREWSGYTF; cdr3_nt: TGTGCCAGCAGATACAGGGAGTGGAGTGGCTACACCTTC; j_call: TRBJ1-2; clone_size: -; d_call: -; v_call: TRBV28
cdr3_aa: CASSGNSGGSYNEQFF; cdr3_nt: TGTGCCAGCAGTGGGAACAGCGGGGGATCCTACAATGAGCAGTTCTTC; j_call: TRBJ2-1; clone_size: -; d_call: TRBD2; v_call: TRBV6-1
cdr3_aa: CAISGQLSTDTQYF; cdr3_nt: TGTGCCATCAGTGGGCAGTTAAGCACAGATACGCAGTATTTT; j_call: TRBJ2-3; clone_size: -; d_call: -; v_call: TRBV10-3
cdr3_aa: CASSFTGSHEQYF; cdr3_nt: TGCGCCAGCAGCTTTACAGGTTCCCACGAGCAGTACTTC; j_call: TRBJ2-7; clone_size: -; d_call: -; v_call: TRBV5-1
cdr3_aa: CASSAEQGAANEQFF; cdr3_nt: TGTGCCAGCTCAGCTGAACAGGGGGCCGCCAATGAGCAGTTCTTC; j_call: TRBJ2-1; clone_size: -; d_call: TRBD1; v_call: TRBV18
cdr3_aa: CASSGALSYSDNEQFF; cdr3_nt: TGTGCCAGCAGTGGAGCCCTATCCTACTCCGACAATGAGCAGTTCTTC; j_call: TRBJ2-1; clone_size: -; d_call: -; v_call: TRBV25-1
cdr3_aa: CASSRLPGGGPISQYF; cdr3_nt: TGTGCCAGCAGCCGTTTACCCGGGGGAGGCCCAATCTCCCAGTACTTC; j_call: TRBJ2-5; clone_size: -; d_call: -; v_call: TRBV5-6
cdr3_aa: CAWGPTQGGVEAFF; cdr3_nt: TGTGCCTGGGGGCCAACGCAGGGGGGTGTAGAGGCTTTCTTT; j_call: TRBJ1-1; clone_size: -; d_call: TRBD1; v_call: TRBV30
cdr3_aa: CASSAYRGSGANVLTF; cdr3_nt: TGTGCCAGTAGTGCCTACAGGGGCTCTGGGGCCAACGTCCTGACTTTC; j_call: TRBJ2-6; clone_size: -; d_call: TRBD1; v_call: TRBV19
cdr3_aa: CASSPREGLKAFF; cdr3_nt: TGTGCCAGCAGCCCCAGGGAGGGGTTAAAAGCTTTCTTT; j_call: TRBJ1-1; clone_size: -; d_call: -; v_call: TRBV7-9
cdr3_aa: CAIRATSGRAEVDEQFF; cdr3_nt: TGTGCCATCAGAGCCACTAGCGGGAGGGCCGAGGTGGATGAGCAGTTCTTC; j_call: TRBJ2-1; clone_size: -; d_call: TRBD2; v_call: TRBV10-3
cdr3_aa: CASTRLAPQETQYF; cdr3_nt: TGTGCCAGCACTCGACTAGCGCCACAAGAGACCCAGTACTTC; j_call: TRBJ2-5; clone_size: -; d_call: TRBD2; v_call: TRBV6-5
cdr3_aa: CSAGGPYEQYF; cdr3_nt: TGCAGTGCGGGAGGTCCCTACGAGCAGTACTTC; j_call: TRBJ2-7; clone_size: -; d_call: -; v_call: TRBV20-1
cdr3_aa: CASSVLRLQTYEQYF; cdr3_nt: TGTGCCAGCAGTGTTCTGCGGTTGCAAACCTACGAGCAGTACTTC; j_call: TRBJ2-7; clone_size: medium-sized; d_call: -; v_call: TRBV2
cdr3_aa: CASSTSNGYTF; cdr3_nt: TGTGCCAGCAGTACGTCTAATGGCTACACCTTC; j_call: TRBJ1-2; clone_size: -; d_call: -; v_call: TRBV28
cdr3_aa: CAVKGAGTQYF; cdr3_nt: TGTGCCGTAAAGGGGGCCGGGACCCAGTACTTC; j_call: TRBJ2-5; clone_size: -; d_call: TRBD1; v_call: TRBV30
cdr3_aa: CASSWAGSTDTQYF; cdr3_nt: TGCGCCAGCAGCTGGGCGGGAAGCACAGATACGCAGTATTTT; j_call: TRBJ2-3; clone_size: -; d_call: -; v_call: TRBV5-1
cdr3_aa: CASSQGSSGGRGENQYF; cdr3_nt: TGCGCCAGCAGCCAAGGTTCTAGCGGGGGGAGGGGGGAGAACCAGTACTTC; j_call: TRBJ2-5; clone_size: -; d_call: TRBD2; v_call: TRBV4-1
cdr3_aa: CASSSSGQEAFF; cdr3_nt: TGTGCCAGCAGTTCTTCCGGACAAGAAGCTTTCTTT; j_call: TRBJ1-1; clone_size: -; d_call: -; v_call: TRBV25-1
cdr3_aa: CASSLPLLAYEQYF; cdr3_nt: TGTGCCAGCAGCTTACCATTACTAGCCTACGAGCAGTACTTC; j_call: TRBJ2-7; clone_size: -; d_call: -; v_call: TRBV7-9
cdr3_aa: CASSDRAATNEKLFF; cdr3_nt: TGTGCCAGCAGTGACAGGGCTGCAACTAATGAAAAACTGTTTTTT; j_call: TRBJ1-4; clone_size: -; d_call: -; v_call: TRBV2
cdr3_aa: CASSARGAGETQYF; cdr3_nt: TGCGCCAGCAGCGCGCGGGGGGCGGGGGAGACCCAGTACTTC; j_call: TRBJ2-5; clone_size: -; d_call: TRBD2; v_call: TRBV5-1
cdr3_aa: CASSLGRPSSYNSPLHF; cdr3_nt: TGTGCCAGCAGCTTAGGTCGGCCTAGCTCCTATAATTCACCCCTCCACTTT; j_call: TRBJ1-6; clone_size: -; d_call: -; v_call: TRBV7-2
cdr3_aa: CATSPGGSDNEQFF; cdr3_nt: TGTGCCACCAGCCCGGGAGGGTCCGACAATGAGCAGTTCTTC; j_call: TRBJ2-1; clone_size: -; d_call: TRBD2; v_call: TRBV15
cdr3_aa: CASSLALDRTTDTQYF; cdr3_nt: TGTGCCAGCAGCTTAGCGTTGGACAGGACCACAGATACGCAGTATTTT; j_call: TRBJ2-3; clone_size: -; d_call: TRBD1; v_call: TRBV7-9
cdr3_aa: CASSSTVGQVYGYTF; cdr3_nt: TGTGCCAGTAGCAGCACCGTGGGACAGGTTTATGGCTACACCTTC; j_call: TRBJ1-2; clone_size: -; d_call: TRBD1; v_call: TRBV19
cdr3_aa: CASSLLGRRSTNEKLFF; cdr3_nt: TGTGCCAGCAGCCTACTGGGCAGGCGTTCAACTAATGAAAAACTGTTTTTT; j_call: TRBJ1-4; clone_size: -; d_call: -; v_call: TRBV11-2
cdr3_aa: CASSLFLAAGGLTDTQYF; cdr3_nt: TGTGCCAGCAGCTTGTTCTTGGCTGCGGGAGGGCTCACAGATACGCAGTATTTT; j_call: TRBJ2-3; clone_size: -; d_call: TRBD2; v_call: TRBV5-6
cdr3_aa: CASSLNDGYTF; cdr3_nt: TGTGCCAGCAGCCTAAACGATGGCTACACCTTC; j_call: TRBJ1-2; clone_size: -; d_call: -; v_call: TRBV6-6
cdr3_aa: CASSSQGHNTEAFF; cdr3_nt: TGCGCCAGCAGCTCACAGGGTCACAACACTGAAGCTTTCTTT; j_call: TRBJ1-1; clone_size: -; d_call: -; v_call: TRBV5-1
cdr3_aa: CAWSVGGSSYEQYF; cdr3_nt: TGTGCCTGGAGTGTAGGCGGGAGCTCCTACGAGCAGTACTTC; j_call: TRBJ2-7; clone_size: -; d_call: TRBD2; v_call: TRBV30